The 2 T cell receptor beta chains reported below all come from one sample, sequenced in a study of T cells after yellow fever vaccination. TCRdb itself ran the 5' RACE reads through MiXCR, one entry per CDR3 protein. In the table there are around 300,000 distinct CDR3 sequences, over 3.5% of which are singletons. The starting material was PBMCs, obtained 15 days after the yellow fever booster vaccination. The origin of the receptors is a man aged 18 to 30 who received the YFV17D yellow fever vaccine.

Many counts were recorded for this clonotype. CDR3 bases: TGCGCCAGCAGCCCCCGCCCCCGCTATGGCTACACCTTC. As protein: CASSPRPRYGYTF. The V call is TRBV4-3, the J call TRBJ1-2; D is undetermined. CDR1 LGHNA and CDR2 YSLEER come from the germline V gene. The V end lost 4 bases, the J end lost 4 bases, and 10 bases lay between the germline ends. The CDR3 is 13 residues long.

This clonotype was seen only a few times. The chain couples TRBV7-2 to TRBJ1-4; D is perhaps TRBD1 (6 bases). CDR3 length: 15 residues. V lost 7 bases and J lost 5, with 17 bases in between. Germline values: CDR1 SGHTA, CDR2 FQGNSA. As DNA, the CDR3 is TGTGCCAGCACATTGGGAGGGGGGTCGAATGAAAAACTGTTTTTT. It encodes CASTLGGGSNEKLFF.